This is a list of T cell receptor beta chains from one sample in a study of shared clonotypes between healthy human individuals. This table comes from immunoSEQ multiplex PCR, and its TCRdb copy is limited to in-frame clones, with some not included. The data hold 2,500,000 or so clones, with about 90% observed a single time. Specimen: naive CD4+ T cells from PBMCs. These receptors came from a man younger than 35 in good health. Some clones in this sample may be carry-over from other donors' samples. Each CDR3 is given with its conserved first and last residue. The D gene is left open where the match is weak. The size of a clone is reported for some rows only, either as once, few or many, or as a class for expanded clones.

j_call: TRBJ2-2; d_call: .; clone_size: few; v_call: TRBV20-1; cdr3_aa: CSAANTGELFF; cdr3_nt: TGCAGTGCTGCTAACACCGGGGAGCTGTTTTTT
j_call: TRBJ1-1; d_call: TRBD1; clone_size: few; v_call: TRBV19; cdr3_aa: CASSRGGADTEAFF; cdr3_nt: TGTGCCAGTAGTCGAGGGGGCGCGGACACTGAAGCTTTCTTT
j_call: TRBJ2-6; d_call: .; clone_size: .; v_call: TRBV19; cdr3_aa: CASSTVLSGANVLTF; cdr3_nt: TGTGCCAGTAGTACCGTCCTCTCTGGGGCCAACGTCCTGACTTTC
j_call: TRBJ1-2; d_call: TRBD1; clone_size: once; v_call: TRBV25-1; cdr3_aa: CASSVSGTASNYGYTF; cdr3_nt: TGTGCCAGCAGTGTCAGCGGGACAGCATCTAACTATGGCTACACCTTC
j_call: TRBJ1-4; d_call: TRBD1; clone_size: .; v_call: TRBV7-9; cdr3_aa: CASSPGGSHPKLFF; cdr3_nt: TGTGCCAGCAGCCCAGGGGGGTCACACCCAAAACTGTTTTTT
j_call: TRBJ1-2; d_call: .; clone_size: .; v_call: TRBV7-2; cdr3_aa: CASSPEPGLQNYGYTF; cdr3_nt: TGTGCCAGCAGCCCAGAACCGGGCCTTCAGAACTATGGCTACACCTTC
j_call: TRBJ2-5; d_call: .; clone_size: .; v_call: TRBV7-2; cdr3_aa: CASSQGGGRKETQYF; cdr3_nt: TGTGCCAGCAGCCAAGGGGGAGGGCGGAAAGAGACCCAGTACTTC
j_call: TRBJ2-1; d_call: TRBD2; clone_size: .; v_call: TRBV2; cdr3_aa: CASTGTSAYNEQFF; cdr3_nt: TGTGCCAGCACTGGGACTAGCGCCTACAATGAGCAGTTCTTC
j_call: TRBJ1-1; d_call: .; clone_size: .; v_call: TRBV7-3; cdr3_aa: CASSLNPGWNTEAFF; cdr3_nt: TGTGCCAGCAGCTTAAATCCGGGCTGGAACACTGAAGCTTTCTTT
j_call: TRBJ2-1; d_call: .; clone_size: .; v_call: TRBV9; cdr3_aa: CASSAILSTGVIYNEQFF; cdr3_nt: TGTGCCAGCAGCGCCATCCTCTCGACGGGAGTTATATACAATGAGCAGTTCTTC
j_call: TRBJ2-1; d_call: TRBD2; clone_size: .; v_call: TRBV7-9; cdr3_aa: CASSQGSLAGGPGEQFF; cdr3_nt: TGTGCCAGCTCCCAGGGGAGCCTAGCGGGGGGTCCGGGTGAGCAGTTCTTC
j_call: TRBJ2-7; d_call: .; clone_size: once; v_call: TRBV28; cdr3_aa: CASSFFGSTPYEQYF; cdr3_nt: TGTGCCAGCAGTTTTTTCGGGAGCACGCCCTACGAGCAGTACTTC
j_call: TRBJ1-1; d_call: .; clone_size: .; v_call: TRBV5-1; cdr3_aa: CASSLVTGASTEAFF; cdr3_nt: TGCGCCAGCAGCTTGGTAACGGGGGCGAGCACTGAAGCTTTCTTT
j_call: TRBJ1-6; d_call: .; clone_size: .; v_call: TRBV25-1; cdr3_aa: CASSDLRDKSPLHF; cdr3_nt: TGTGCCAGCAGTGACCTCAGGGATAAGTCACCCCTCCACTTT
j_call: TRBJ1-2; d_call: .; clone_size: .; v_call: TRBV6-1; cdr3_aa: CASSEAATNYGYTF; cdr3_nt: TGTGCCAGCAGTGAGGCAGCGACTAACTATGGCTACACCTTC
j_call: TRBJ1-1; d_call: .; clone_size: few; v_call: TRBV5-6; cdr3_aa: CASSLAVLKWTEAFF; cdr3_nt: TGTGCCAGCAGCTTGGCCGTCTTGAAGTGGACTGAAGCTTTCTTT
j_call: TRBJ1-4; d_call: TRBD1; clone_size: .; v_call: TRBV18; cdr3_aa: CASSPFTTGTNEKLFF; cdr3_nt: TGTGCCAGCTCACCATTTACGACAGGGACTAATGAAAAACTGTTTTTT
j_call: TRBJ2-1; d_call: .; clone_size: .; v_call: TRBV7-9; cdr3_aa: CASSPQGGSYNEQFF; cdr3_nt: TGTGCCAGCAGCCCCCAGGGTGGCTCCTACAATGAGCAGTTCTTC
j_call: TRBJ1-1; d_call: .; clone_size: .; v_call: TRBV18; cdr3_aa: CASSPGRNTEAFF; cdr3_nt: TGTGCCAGCTCACCCGGAAGAAACACTGAAGCTTTCTTT
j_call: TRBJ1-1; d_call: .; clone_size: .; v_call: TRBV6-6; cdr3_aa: CASSRGAGMNTEAFF; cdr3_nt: TGTGCCAGCAGTCGGGGGGCAGGTATGAACACTGAAGCTTTCTTT
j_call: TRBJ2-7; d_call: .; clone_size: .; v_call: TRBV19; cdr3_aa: CASSPGFFTYEQYF; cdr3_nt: TGTGCCAGTAGTCCTGGATTCTTTACCTACGAGCAGTACTTC
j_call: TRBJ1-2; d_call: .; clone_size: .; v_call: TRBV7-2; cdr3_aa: CASSLVQGNYGYTF; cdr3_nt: TGTGCCAGCAGCTTAGTACAGGGCAACTATGGCTACACCTTC
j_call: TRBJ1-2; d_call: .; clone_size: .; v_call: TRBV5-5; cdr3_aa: CASSWAGGDGYTF; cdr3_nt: TGTGCCAGCAGCTGGGCAGGAGGGGATGGCTACACCTTC
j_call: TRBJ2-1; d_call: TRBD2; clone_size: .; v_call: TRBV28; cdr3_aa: CASSLLRTSGSSYNEQFF; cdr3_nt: TGTGCCAGCAGTTTACTAAGGACTAGCGGGAGCTCCTACAATGAGCAGTTCTTC